This T cell receptor (beta chain) stems from a study of control samples from healthy donors and cancer patients. CDR1 is LNHDA, CDR2 SQIVND, per germline (reference sequence). The CDR3 length is 13 residues. V lost 3 bases and J lost 8, with 11 bases in between. Clones were read by immunoSEQ multiplex PCR, and TCRdb kept only the in-frame ones, dropping some. The table has 150,000 to 200,000 clones, 85% to 95% seen once. This clone has a handful of counts. The chain uses TRBV19 and TRBJ2-1; the D gene could be TRBD1 or TRBD2 (5 bases each). The source of this sequence is a woman aged 18-29 years in good health. The sample taken for sequencing was blood. The CDR3 bases are TGTGCCAGTAGTATTACCGGGGCGGATGAGCAGTTCTTC. This encodes CASSITGADEQFF.